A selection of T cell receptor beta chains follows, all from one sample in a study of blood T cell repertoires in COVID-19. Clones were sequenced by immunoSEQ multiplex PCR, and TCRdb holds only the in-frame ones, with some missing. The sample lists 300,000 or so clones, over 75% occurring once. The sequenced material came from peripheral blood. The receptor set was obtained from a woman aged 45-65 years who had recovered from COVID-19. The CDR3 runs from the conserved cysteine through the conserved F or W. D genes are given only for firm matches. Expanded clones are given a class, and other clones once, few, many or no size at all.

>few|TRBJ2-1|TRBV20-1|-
CSARLYNEQFF
TGCAGTGCTAGACTCTACAATGAGCAGTTCTTC
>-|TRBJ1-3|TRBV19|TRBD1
CASSPRQGFVGNTIYF
TGTGCCAGTTCACCCCGACAGGGCTTTGTGGGGAACACCATATATTTT
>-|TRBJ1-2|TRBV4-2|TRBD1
CASSQDSTGVKTYGYTF
TGTGCCAGCAGCCAAGATTCCACAGGGGTCAAGACCTATGGCTACACCTTC
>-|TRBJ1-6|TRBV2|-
CASAAGYSPLHF
TGTGCCAGCGCGGCAGGGTATTCACCCCTCCACTTT
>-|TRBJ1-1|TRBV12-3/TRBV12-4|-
CASSFVGRMSVFF
TGTGCCAGCAGTTTTGTAGGGAGAATGTCCGTTTTCTTT
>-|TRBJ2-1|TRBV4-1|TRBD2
CASSLRATSGAGGEQFF
TGCGCCAGCAGCCTCAGAGCGACTAGCGGGGCGGGGGGGGAGCAGTTCTTC
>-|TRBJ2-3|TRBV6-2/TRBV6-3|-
CASSYVASTDTQYF
TGTGCCAGCAGTTATGTCGCGAGCACAGATACGCAGTATTTT
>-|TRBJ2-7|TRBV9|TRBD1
CASSVAPGTGTYEQYF
TGTGCCAGCAGCGTAGCTCCGGGGACAGGGACCTACGAGCAGTACTTC
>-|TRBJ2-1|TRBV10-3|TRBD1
CAISESWEPGGSYNEQFF
TGTGCCATCAGTGAGTCGTGGGAGCCAGGGGGCTCCTACAATGAGCAGTTCTTC
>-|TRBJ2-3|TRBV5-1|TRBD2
CASSLGLAGDTQYF
TGCGCCAGCAGCTTGGGTCTAGCGGGAGATACGCAGTATTTT
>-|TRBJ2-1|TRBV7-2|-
CASSLDPGSSYNEQFF
TGTGCCAGCAGCTTAGACCCAGGCAGCTCCTACAATGAGCAGTTCTTC
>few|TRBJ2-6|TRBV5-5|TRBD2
CASSLQGSSGYSGANVLTF
TGTGCCAGCAGCTTGCAGGGTTCTAGCGGTTACTCTGGGGCCAACGTCCTGACTTTC
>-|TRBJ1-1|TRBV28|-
CASSPGEGRRTEAFF
TGTGCCAGCAGTCCCGGGGAAGGGCGGCGGACTGAAGCTTTCTTT
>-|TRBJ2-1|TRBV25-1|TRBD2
CASSDTGGNYNEQFF
TGTGCCAGCAGTGATACGGGAGGGAACTACAATGAGCAGTTCTTC
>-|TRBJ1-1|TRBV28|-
CATAGENTEAFF
TGTGCCACCGCAGGGGAAAACACTGAAGCTTTCTTT
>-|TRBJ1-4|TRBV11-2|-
CASSLEGEGIFGLGEKLFF
TGTGCCAGCAGCTTAGAGGGTGAGGGAATATTCGGACTCGGTGAAAAACTGTTTTTT
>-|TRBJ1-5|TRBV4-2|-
CASSQTGNNQPQHF
TGTGCCAGCAGCCAAACGGGGAACAATCAGCCCCAGCATTTT
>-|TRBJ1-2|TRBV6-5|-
CASNNDRATTYGYTF
TGTGCCAGCAACAACGACAGAGCTACTACTTATGGCTACACCTTC
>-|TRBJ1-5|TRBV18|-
CASSPGGGYQPQHF
TGTGCCAGCTCACCAGGCGGGGGCTATCAGCCCCAGCATTTT
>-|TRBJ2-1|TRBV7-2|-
CASSLVVLAGREQFF
TGTGCCAGCAGCTTAGTTGTTTTGGCAGGGCGTGAGCAGTTCTTC
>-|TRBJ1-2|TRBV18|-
CASSRSPPANYGYTF
TGTGCCAGCTCCCGAAGCCCACCTGCTAACTATGGCTACACCTTC
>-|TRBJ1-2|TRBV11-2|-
CASSLVTAGYTF
TGTGCCAGCAGCTTAGTTACAGCTGGCTACACCTTC
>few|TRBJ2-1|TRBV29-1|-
CSVEVTQYNEQFF
TGCAGCGTTGAAGTTACCCAGTACAATGAGCAGTTCTTC
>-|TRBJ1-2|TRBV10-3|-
CAISDDRATEDGYTF
TGTGCCATCAGTGACGATCGTGCGACAGAGGATGGCTACACCTTC
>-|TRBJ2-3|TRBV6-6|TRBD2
CASRTSGGFTDTQYF
TGTGCCAGCAGGACTAGCGGGGGGTTCACAGATACGCAGTATTTT
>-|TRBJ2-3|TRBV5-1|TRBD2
CASSLGQREGVTQYF
TGCGCCAGCAGCTTGGGGCAGCGGGAGGGGGTCACGCAGTATTTT
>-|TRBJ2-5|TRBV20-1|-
CSASMRAETQYF
TGCAGTGCTAGTATGCGGGCAGAGACCCAGTACTTC
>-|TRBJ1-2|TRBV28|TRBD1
CASSFVFPQGGNYGYTF
TGTGCCAGCAGTTTCGTTTTCCCCCAGGGGGGTAACTATGGCTACACCTTC
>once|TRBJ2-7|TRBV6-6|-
CASSSLGLVTYEQYF
TGTGCCAGCAGTTCTTTGGGACTCGTCACCTACGAGCAGTACTTC
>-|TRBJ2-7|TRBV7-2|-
CVKRGSRDYEQYF
TGTGTTAAACGAGGAAGCCGGGACTACGAGCAGTACTTC
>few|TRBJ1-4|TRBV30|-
CAWSLRANEKLFF
TGTGCCTGGAGTCTCCGGGCTAATGAAAAACTGTTTTTT
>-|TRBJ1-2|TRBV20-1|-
CSASRTVYGYTF
TGCAGTGCTAGTCGGACAGTCTATGGCTACACCTTC
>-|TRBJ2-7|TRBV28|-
CASSSLLRSYEQYF
TGTGCCAGCAGCTCTCTTCTCCGTTCCTACGAGCAGTACTTC
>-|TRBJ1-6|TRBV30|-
CAWSVGWAGNSPLHF
TGTGCCTGGAGTGTAGGTTGGGCGGGGAATTCACCCCTCCACTTT
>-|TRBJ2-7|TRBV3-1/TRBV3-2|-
CASSQTGSGNEQYF
TGTGCCAGCAGCCAGACGGGAAGTGGGAACGAGCAGTACTTC
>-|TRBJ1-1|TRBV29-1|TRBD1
CSVGDRMNTEAFF
TGCAGCGTTGGGGACAGAATGAACACTGAAGCTTTCTTT
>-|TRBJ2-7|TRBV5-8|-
CASSLLGSWYEQYF
TGTGCCAGCAGCTTGTTGGGGAGTTGGTACGAGCAGTACTTC
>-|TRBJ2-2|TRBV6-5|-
CASSYSRRTGTGELFF
TGTGCCAGCAGTTACTCGAGAAGAACCGGCACCGGGGAGCTGTTTTTT
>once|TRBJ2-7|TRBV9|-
CASSVGQVSSYEQYF
TGTGCCAGCAGCGTAGGGCAGGTGAGCTCCTACGAGCAGTACTTC
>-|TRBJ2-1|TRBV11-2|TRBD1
CASSYRDRGVYEQFF
TGTGCCAGCAGCTACCGGGACAGGGGGGTATATGAGCAGTTCTTC
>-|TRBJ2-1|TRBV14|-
CASSQEMGANSYNEQFF
TGTGCCAGCAGCCAAGAAATGGGGGCTAACTCCTACAATGAGCAGTTCTTC
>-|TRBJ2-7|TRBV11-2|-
CASSTLRVGAYEQYF
TGTGCCAGCAGCACGTTAAGGGTCGGGGCCTACGAGCAGTACTTC
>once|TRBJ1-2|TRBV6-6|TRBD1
CASLDGGGGYTF
TGTGCCAGCTTAGACGGAGGGGGCGGCTACACCTTC
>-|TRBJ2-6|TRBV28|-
CASSAPTSGANVLTF
TGTGCCAGCAGTGCGCCTACCTCTGGGGCCAACGTCCTGACTTTC
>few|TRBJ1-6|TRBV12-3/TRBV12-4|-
CASSTTTGTPLHF
TGTGCCAGCAGTACCACGACAGGTACTCCCCTCCACTTT
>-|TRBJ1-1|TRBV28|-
CASSPPRSEAFF
TGTGCCAGCAGCCCCCCACGTAGTGAAGCTTTCTTT
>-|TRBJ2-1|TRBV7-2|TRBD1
CASSWLRDRFGYNEQFF
TGTGCCAGCAGCTGGTTGAGGGACAGGTTCGGCTACAATGAGCAGTTCTTC
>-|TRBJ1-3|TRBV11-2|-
CASSLMMTGKTGNTIYF
TGTGCCAGCAGCCTGATGATGACGGGAAAGACTGGAAACACCATATATTTT
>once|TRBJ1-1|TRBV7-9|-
CASSLSGHNTEAFF
TGTGCCAGCAGCCTATCAGGACATAACACTGAAGCTTTCTTT
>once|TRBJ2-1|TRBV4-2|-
CASSQELRFSYNEQFF
TGTGCCAGCAGCCAAGAGTTACGTTTCAGCTACAATGAGCAGTTCTTC
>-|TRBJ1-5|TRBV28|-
CASRSGFYSNQPQHF
TGTGCCAGCAGATCAGGGTTCTATAGCAATCAGCCCCAGCATTTT
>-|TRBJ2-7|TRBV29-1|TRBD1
CSVQGTGDYEQYF
TGCAGCGTACAAGGGACAGGGGACTACGAGCAGTACTTC
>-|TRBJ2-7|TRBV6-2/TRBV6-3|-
CASSYRRYEYF
TGTGCCAGCAGTTACAGGAGGTATGAGTACTTC
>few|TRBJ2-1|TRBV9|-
CASSPPWGDSNEQFF
TGTGCCAGCAGCCCTCCTTGGGGGGATTCTAATGAGCAGTTCTTC